The 15 T cell receptor beta chains reported below all come from one sample, sequenced in a study of T cell responses to AZD1222 COVID-19 vaccine. Produced via immunoSEQ multiplex PCR; TCRdb's table is partial and in-frame only. Counted here are 100,000 to 150,000 clones, 88% occurring once; the ten biggest clones make up approximately 4%. Sequenced material: peripheral blood, taken on day 0 of AZD1222 vaccination. The source of these receptors is an adult in good health.

The chain employs TRBV20-1 and TRBJ1-1, with a weak D call TRBD1 (5 bases). Germline V gives CDR1 DFQATT, CDR2 SNEGSKA (reference sequence). V shed 5 bases and J shed 8 bases, with 12 bases lying between them. The CDR3 has 11 amino acids. The CDR3 DNA follows: TGCAGTGCTTGGGGGGTTAGGGAAGCTTTCTTT. As protein: CSAWGVREAFF.

This clone turned up a few times. V gene TRBV5-1 combines with J gene TRBJ2-1; D not certain. Germline-derived CDR1 and CDR2 are SGHRS and YFSETQ. The CDR3 consists of 11 residues. Trimming shortened V by 1 base and J by 8 bases, and 4 bases separated the two germline ends. Here the CDR3 DNA reads TGCGCCAGCAGCTTGTGGGATGAGCAGTTCTTC. This sequence encodes CASSLWDEQFF.

V usage is TRBV6-5 and J usage is TRBJ2-5, with 9 positions matching TRBD1. Trimming at V came to 6 bases and at J to 5 bases, leaving 10 bases not matched to a gene. The germline V gene encodes CDR1 MNHEY and CDR2 SVGAGI. The CDR3 is made up of 15 amino acids. This CDR3 is CASSEGTGLRETQYF. The CDR3 coding sequence is TGTGCCAGCAGCGAGGGGACAGGGCTTCGGGAGACCCAGTACTTC.

This chain joins TRBV18 and TRBJ1-6, with D unclear. Trimming left V 6 bases short and J 6 bases short, with 18 bases between. The CDR3 is made up of 16 amino acids. CDR1 is KGHSH and CDR2 is LQKENI in the germline V gene. CDR3 nucleotide sequence: TGTGCCAGCTCCCCGAGGGCGAACGAGGCTAATTCACCCCTCCACTTT. Its translation: CASSPRANEANSPLHF.

This chain uses TRBV2 with TRBJ1-2, with 10 bases that match TRBD1. V trimming: 6 bases; J trimming: 8 bases; junction bases outside the gene matches: 6. There are 13 residues in the CDR3. Germline-derived CDR1 and CDR2 are SNHLY and FYNNEI. CDR3: CASRDRGLGGYTF. The CDR3 DNA reads as TGTGCCAGCAGGGACAGGGGGTTGGGCGGCTACACCTTC.

The gene calls are TRBV11-2 and TRBJ2-1; the D call may be TRBD1 or TRBD2 (7 bases each). V lost 1 base and J lost 8, with 9 bases in between. Germline V gives CDR1 SGHAT, CDR2 FQNNGV. CDR3 length: 13 residues. The CDR3: CASSLAGGDEQFF. CDR3 nucleotides: TGTGCCAGCAGCTTAGCAGGGGGGGATGAGCAGTTCTTC.

This chain uses TRBV5-6 with TRBJ2-2; D tentatively fits TRBD1 or TRBD2 (5 bases each). This CDR3 contains 12 residues. Germline V gene data show CDR1 as SGHDT and CDR2 as YYEEEE. The V end was cut by 7 bases, the J end by 5 bases, with 9 bases between. The DNA for the CDR3 is TGTGCCAGCGGGTGGGGGACCGGGGAGCTGTTTTTT. It encodes CASGWGTGELFF.

This chain connects TRBV6-2 or TRBV6-3 to TRBJ1-5, with D unclear. Germline V gene sequence: CDR1 MNHEY, CDR2 SVGEGT. The CDR3 consists of 13 residues. V shed 2 bases and J shed 4 bases, with 6 bases lying between them. For the CDR3, the DNA is TGTGCCAGCAGTTACCCGGTAAATCAGCCCCAGCATTTT. As protein: CASSYPVNQPQHF.

The chain's CDR3 is CASSLGAGGLGGNQPQHF. CDR3 nucleotides: TGTGCCAGCAGCTTAGGGGCAGGGGGCTTGGGAGGCAATCAGCCCCAGCATTTT. The gene calls are TRBV7-9 and TRBJ1-5; 8 bases agree with TRBD1. Germline V lookup: CDR1 SEHNR, CDR2 FQNEAQ (reference sequence). The CDR3 totals 18 residues. The V gene end was trimmed by 1 base and the J gene end by 2 bases; junction bases not matched to a gene: 10.

V gene TRBV4-1 combines with J gene TRBJ2-7, with no clear D. Per germline, CDR1 MGHRA and CDR2 YSYEKL. The CDR3 runs 15 residues. V shed 6 bases and J shed 0 bases, with 15 bases lying between them. The CDR3 here is CASRLVQALSYEQYF. As DNA, the CDR3 is TGCGCCAGCAGATTGGTGCAAGCACTCTCCTACGAGCAGTACTTC.

The chain links TRBV28 to TRBJ1-1; D ambiguous. Germline lookup yields CDR1 MDHEN and CDR2 SYDVKM. Trimming removed 2 bases from V and 0 bases from J, with 10 bases in between. There are 15 residues in the CDR3. CDR3 sequence (DNA): TGTGCCAGCAGTTTAGAGTCGGGTTTGAACACTGAAGCTTTCTTT. It yields the protein CASSLESGLNTEAFF.

V and J are TRBV6-2 or TRBV6-3 and TRBJ2-1, with 9 nucleotides matching TRBD2. Unmatched junction bases numbered 9, after V lost 0 bases and J lost 0 bases. The germline gives CDR1 MNHEY, CDR2 SVGEGT. CDR3 length: 19 residues. The CDR3: CASSYSNAGGLRSYNEQFF. In nucleotides, the CDR3 is TGTGCCAGCAGTTACTCGAATGCGGGAGGGCTCCGCTCCTACAATGAGCAGTTCTTC.

The chain employs TRBV3-1 (or the pseudogene TRBV3-2) and TRBJ2-2; TRBD1 agrees at 8 bases. CDR1 is LGHDT, CDR2 YNNKEL, per germline (reference sequence). V was pared by 2 bases and J by 3 bases, with 11 bases of the junction left unmatched. This CDR3 comprises 18 residues. The CDR3 region is CASSQKDAGQGYTGELFF. The CDR3 DNA sequence: TGTGCCAGCAGCCAAAAGGACGCCGGACAGGGATACACCGGGGAGCTGTTTTTT.

This chain joins TRBV7-6 and TRBJ1-2; D is unclear. Germline-derived CDR1 and CDR2 are SGHVS and FNYEAQ. CDR3 length: 10 amino acids. V was shortened by 6 bases and J by 5 bases, with 4 bases between the two germline ends. This chain's CDR3 is CASSLYGYTF. The CDR3 nucleotides read TGTGCCAGCAGTCTTTATGGCTACACCTTC.

This clone occurred once. The chain employs TRBV27 and TRBJ2-1; 10 nucleotides agree with TRBD2. Germline V gene data show CDR1 as MNHEY and CDR2 as SMNVEV (reference sequence). V gave up 5 bases and J gave up 9 bases; unmatched junction bases: 13. The CDR3 is made up of 16 amino acids. CDR3 sequence reads: CASSPKAGGPGGEQFF. The CDR3 DNA reads as TGTGCCAGCAGTCCAAAAGCGGGAGGGCCGGGGGGTGAGCAGTTCTTC.